One and the same sample provided the 6 T cell receptor beta chains below, sequenced in a study of blood T cells in healthy people across ages. Sample-barcoded 5' priming and a J-beta primer mix drove a second PCR of 7 to 11 cycles. Via MiXCR, TCRdb re-called the 5' RACE reads, giving one row per CDR3 protein. The profile shows approximately 2,000,000 distinct CDR3 sequences, about two fifths of them singletons. The specimen sequenced was blood. Receptor source: a human donor in good health.

The table lists this clonotype with a few counts. V is TRBV7-9 and J is TRBJ2-7; no definite D call. Trimming stripped 1 base from V and 6 bases from J, with 16 bases between. Per the germline V gene, CDR1 is SEHNR and CDR2 is FQNEAQ (reference sequence). CDR3 length: 15 amino acids. CDR3 sequence reads: CASSLVGTPPGEQYF. CDR3 nucleotide sequence: TGTGCCAGCAGCTTAGTCGGCACCCCTCCTGGCGAGCAGTACTTC.

This clonotype occurred many times. This rearrangement joins TRBV7-2 to TRBJ1-4, with unresolved D. CDR3 length: 14 amino acids. Germline CDR1 and CDR2: SGHTA and FQGNSA. V lost 5 bases to trimming and J lost 1 base, with 8 bases between them. The DNA of the CDR3 is TGTGCCAGCAGCCCCAGCATAACTAATGAAAAACTGTTTTTT. Residues: CASSPSITNEKLFF.

This chain links TRBV4-2 with TRBJ1-4, with no clear D. V lost 0 bases to trimming and J lost 2 bases, with 13 bases between them. The CDR3 extends over 17 amino acids. From germline, CDR1 is LGHNA and CDR2 YNFKEQ. CDR3 amino acids: CASSQDKGRRTNEKLFF. DNA of the CDR3: TGTGCCAGCAGCCAAGATAAGGGCAGGAGGACTAATGAAAAACTGTTTTTT.

The V gene is TRBV27, the J gene TRBJ2-1; D may be TRBD1 or TRBD2 (6 bases each). The CDR3 is 12 amino acids. The germline V and J ends were trimmed by 5 bases and 9 bases, with 11 bases remaining between them. In germline, CDR1 is MNHEY, CDR2 SMNVEV (reference sequence). CDR3 residues: CASSHREVEQFF. CDR3 DNA: TGTGCCAGCAGTCACAGGGAGGTTGAGCAGTTCTTC.

Ten or more counts support this clonotype. The V gene is TRBV20-1, the J gene TRBJ2-5; D tentatively fits TRBD1 or TRBD2 (5 bases each). Germline CDR1 reads DFQATT; CDR2 reads SNEGSKA (reference sequence). Trimming took off 3 bases at V and 1 base at J, with 6 bases between the two ends. The CDR3 is 12 residues long. The chain's CDR3 is CSARGTQETQYF. In DNA, the CDR3 is TGCAGTGCTAGGGGGACCCAAGAGACCCAGTACTTC.

V and J are TRBV5-1 and TRBJ2-1; 7 nucleotides align to TRBD2. The CDR3 consists of 16 residues. Germline CDR1 and CDR2: SGHRS and YFSETQ. After removal of 0 bases from V and 4 bases from J, the junction contained 7 bases not matched to a gene. DNA for the CDR3: TGCGCCAGCAGCTTGGGTAGGCTAGCGGTATACAATGAGCAGTTCTTC. This sequence encodes CASSLGRLAVYNEQFF.